This TCR beta chain was captured by sequencing in a study of early T cells in non-severe SARS-CoV-2 infection. This clonotype has at least ten counts. Individual cDNA molecules received unique molecular identifiers. TCRdb itself ran the 5' RACE reads through MiXCR, one entry per CDR3 protein. The table has some 57,000 distinct CDR3 sequences, about 10% seen once. Germline values: CDR1 GTSNPN, CDR2 SVGIG (reference sequence). Deletions cut 0 bases from V and 7 bases from J, with 3 bases between. This CDR3 comprises 11 residues. V gene TRBV30 combines with J gene TRBJ2-2; D is unclear. The specimen comprised whole blood, sampled at baseline. This TCR came from an adult who was a healthcare worker with PCR-confirmed SARS-CoV-2 infection or an uninfected control (not recorded which). CDR3 nucleotides: TGTGCCTGGAGTGTGGGCGGGGAGCTGTTTTTT. It is translated as CAWSVGGELFF.